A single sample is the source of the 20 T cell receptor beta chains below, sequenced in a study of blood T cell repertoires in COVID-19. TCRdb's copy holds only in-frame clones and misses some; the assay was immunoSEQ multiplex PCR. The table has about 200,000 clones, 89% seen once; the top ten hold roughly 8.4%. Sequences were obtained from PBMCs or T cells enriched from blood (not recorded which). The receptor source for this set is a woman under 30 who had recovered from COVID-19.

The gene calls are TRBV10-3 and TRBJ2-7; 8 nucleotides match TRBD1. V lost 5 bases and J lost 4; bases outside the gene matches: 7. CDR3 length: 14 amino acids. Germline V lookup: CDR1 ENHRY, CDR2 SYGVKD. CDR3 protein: CAISLDRGGYEQYF. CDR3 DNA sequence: TGTGCCATCAGTCTAGACAGGGGCGGGTACGAGCAGTACTTC.

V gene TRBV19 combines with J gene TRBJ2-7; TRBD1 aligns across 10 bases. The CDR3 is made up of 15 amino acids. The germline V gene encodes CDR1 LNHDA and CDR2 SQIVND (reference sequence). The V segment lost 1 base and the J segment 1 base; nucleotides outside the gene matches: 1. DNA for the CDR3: TGTGCCAGTAGTATAGCGGGACAGGGGTCCTACGAGCAGTACTTC. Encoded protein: CASSIAGQGSYEQYF.

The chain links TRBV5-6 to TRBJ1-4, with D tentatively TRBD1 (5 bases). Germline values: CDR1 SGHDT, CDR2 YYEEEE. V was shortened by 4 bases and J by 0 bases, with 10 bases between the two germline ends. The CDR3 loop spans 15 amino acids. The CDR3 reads CASSPRQTTNEKLFF. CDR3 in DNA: TGTGCCAGCAGCCCCAGACAGACAACTAATGAAAAACTGTTTTTT.

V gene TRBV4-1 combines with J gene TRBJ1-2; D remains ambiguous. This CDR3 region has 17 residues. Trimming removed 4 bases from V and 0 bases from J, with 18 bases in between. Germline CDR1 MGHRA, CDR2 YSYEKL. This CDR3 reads CASSPNYSSLTNYGYTF. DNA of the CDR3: TGCGCCAGCAGCCCCAACTATTCGTCCCTAACTAACTATGGCTACACCTTC.

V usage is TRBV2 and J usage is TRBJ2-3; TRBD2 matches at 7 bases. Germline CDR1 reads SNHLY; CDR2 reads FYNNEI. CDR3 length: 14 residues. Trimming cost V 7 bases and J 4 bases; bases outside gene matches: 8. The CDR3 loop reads CASKSGVIADTQYF. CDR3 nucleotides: TGTGCCAGCAAGAGCGGGGTGATCGCAGATACGCAGTATTTT.

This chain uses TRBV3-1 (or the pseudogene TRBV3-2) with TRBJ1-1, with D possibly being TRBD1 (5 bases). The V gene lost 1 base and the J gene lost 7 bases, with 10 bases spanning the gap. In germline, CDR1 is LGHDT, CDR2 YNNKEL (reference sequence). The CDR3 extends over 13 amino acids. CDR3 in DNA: TGTGCCAGCAGCCAAGCTGGGGCAGATGAAGCTTTCTTT. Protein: CASSQAGADEAFF.

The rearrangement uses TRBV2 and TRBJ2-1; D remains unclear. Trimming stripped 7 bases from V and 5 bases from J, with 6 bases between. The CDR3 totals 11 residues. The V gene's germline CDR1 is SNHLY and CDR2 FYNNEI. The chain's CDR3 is CASTPNNEQFF. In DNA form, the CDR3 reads TGTGCCAGCACCCCAAACAATGAGCAGTTCTTC.

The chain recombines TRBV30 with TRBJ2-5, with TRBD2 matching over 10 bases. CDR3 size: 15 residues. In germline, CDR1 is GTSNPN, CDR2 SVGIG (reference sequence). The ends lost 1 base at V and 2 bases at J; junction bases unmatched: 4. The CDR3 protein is CAWSEWTSGQETQYF. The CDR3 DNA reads TGTGCCTGGAGTGAATGGACTAGCGGACAAGAGACCCAGTACTTC.

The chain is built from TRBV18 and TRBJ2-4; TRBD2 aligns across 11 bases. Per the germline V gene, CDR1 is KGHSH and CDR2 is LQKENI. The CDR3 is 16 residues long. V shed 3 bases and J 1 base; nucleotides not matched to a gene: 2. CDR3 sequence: CASSPSGGAAKNIQYF. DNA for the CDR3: TGTGCCAGCTCACCTAGCGGGGGGGCCGCCAAAAACATTCAGTACTTC.

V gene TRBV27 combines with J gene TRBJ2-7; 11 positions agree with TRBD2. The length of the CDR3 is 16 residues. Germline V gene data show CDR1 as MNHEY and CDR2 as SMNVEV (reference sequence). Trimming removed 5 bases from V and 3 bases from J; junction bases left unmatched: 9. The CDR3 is CASSNSGGVLGYEQYF. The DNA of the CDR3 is TGTGCCAGCAGTAATAGCGGGGGGGTGTTGGGCTACGAGCAGTACTTC.

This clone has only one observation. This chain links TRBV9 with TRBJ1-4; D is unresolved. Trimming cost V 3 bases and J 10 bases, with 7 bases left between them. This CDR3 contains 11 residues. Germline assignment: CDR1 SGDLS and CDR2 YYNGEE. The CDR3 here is CASSGDSKLFF. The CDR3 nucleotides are TGTGCCAGCAGCGGTGACTCAAAACTGTTTTTT.

CDR3 in amino acids: CATSARQGYSPLHF. The DNA of the CDR3 is TGTGCCACCAGCGCACGACAGGGGTATTCACCCCTCCACTTT. The V gene is TRBV15, the J gene TRBJ1-6; TRBD1 matches 8 bases. Losses at the gene ends were 5 bases for V and 8 bases for J; bases not matched to a gene: 5. The CDR3 spans 14 residues. CDR1 and CDR2 from the germline V gene are LNHNV and YYDKDF (reference sequence). Filled out from reference TRBV15 and TRBJ1-6, the complete variable domain reads DAMVIQNPRYQVTQFGKPVTLSCSQTLNHNVMYWYQQKSSQAPKLLFHYYDKDFNNEADTPDNFQSRRPNTSFCFLDIRSPGLGDTAMYLCATSARQGYSPLHFGNGTRLTVT.

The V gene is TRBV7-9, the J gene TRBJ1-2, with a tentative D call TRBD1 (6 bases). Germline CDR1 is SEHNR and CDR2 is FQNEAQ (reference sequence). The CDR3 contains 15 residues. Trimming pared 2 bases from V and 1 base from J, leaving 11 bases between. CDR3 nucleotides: TGTGCCAGCAGCTTAAGGCAGGGGCTTAACTATGGCTACACCTTC. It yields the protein CASSLRQGLNYGYTF.

Here the CDR3 reads CASSFLSVYGYTF. In nucleotides, the CDR3 is TGTGCCAGCAGTTTTCTTTCGGTCTATGGCTACACCTTC. The chain joins TRBV12-3 or TRBV12-4 to TRBJ1-2, with D unclear. The CDR3 is 13 residues long. The V end lost 3 bases, the J end lost 4 bases, and 9 bases lay between the germline ends.

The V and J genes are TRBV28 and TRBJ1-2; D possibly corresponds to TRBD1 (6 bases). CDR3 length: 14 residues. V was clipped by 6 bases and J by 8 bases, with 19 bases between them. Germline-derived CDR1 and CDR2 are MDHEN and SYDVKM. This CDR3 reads CASSLPFSGVGYTF. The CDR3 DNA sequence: TGTGCCAGCAGCCTACCGTTTTCAGGGGTCGGCTACACCTTC.

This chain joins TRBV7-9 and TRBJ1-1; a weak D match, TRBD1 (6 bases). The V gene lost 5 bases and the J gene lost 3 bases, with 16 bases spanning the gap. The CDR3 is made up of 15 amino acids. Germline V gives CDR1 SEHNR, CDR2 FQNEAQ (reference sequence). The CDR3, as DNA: TGTGCCAGCAGCCCCGCCAGGGGAGGGGACACTGAAGCTTTCTTT. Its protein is CASSPARGGDTEAFF.

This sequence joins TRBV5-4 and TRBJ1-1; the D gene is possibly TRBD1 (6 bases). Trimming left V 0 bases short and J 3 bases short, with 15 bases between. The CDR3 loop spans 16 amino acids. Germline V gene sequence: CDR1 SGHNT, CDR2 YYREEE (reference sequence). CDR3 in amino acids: CASSLGKLKGDTEAFF. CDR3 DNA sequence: TGTGCCAGCAGCTTGGGTAAGCTAAAGGGGGACACTGAAGCTTTCTTT.

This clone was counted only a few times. CDR3 coding DNA: TGTGCCAGCAACAGACAGGTCGATGAGCAGTTCTTC. Protein product: CASNRQVDEQFF. The chain couples TRBV6-5 to TRBJ2-1, with D perhaps TRBD1 (6 bases). Germline V gives CDR1 MNHEY, CDR2 SVGAGI. V lost 7 bases to trimming and J lost 8 bases, with 12 bases between them. The CDR3 covers 12 residues.

Here the CDR3 reads CASSGRGTNEKLFF. The CDR3 coding sequence is TGTGCCAGCAGCGGCCGGGGGACTAATGAAAAACTGTTTTTT. This chain uses TRBV2 with TRBJ1-4; D might be TRBD1 (5 bases). The germline CDR1 and CDR2 sequences are SNHLY and FYNNEI. Trimming took 6 bases from V and 2 from J, leaving 10 bases between them. The length of the CDR3 is 14 residues.

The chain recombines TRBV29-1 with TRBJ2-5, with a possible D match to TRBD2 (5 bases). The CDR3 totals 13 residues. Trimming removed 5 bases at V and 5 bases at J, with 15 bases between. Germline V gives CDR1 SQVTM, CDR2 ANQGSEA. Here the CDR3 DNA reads TGCAGCGTTCAAGGGCACCGCGGGGAGACCCAGTACTTC. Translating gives CSVQGHRGETQYF.